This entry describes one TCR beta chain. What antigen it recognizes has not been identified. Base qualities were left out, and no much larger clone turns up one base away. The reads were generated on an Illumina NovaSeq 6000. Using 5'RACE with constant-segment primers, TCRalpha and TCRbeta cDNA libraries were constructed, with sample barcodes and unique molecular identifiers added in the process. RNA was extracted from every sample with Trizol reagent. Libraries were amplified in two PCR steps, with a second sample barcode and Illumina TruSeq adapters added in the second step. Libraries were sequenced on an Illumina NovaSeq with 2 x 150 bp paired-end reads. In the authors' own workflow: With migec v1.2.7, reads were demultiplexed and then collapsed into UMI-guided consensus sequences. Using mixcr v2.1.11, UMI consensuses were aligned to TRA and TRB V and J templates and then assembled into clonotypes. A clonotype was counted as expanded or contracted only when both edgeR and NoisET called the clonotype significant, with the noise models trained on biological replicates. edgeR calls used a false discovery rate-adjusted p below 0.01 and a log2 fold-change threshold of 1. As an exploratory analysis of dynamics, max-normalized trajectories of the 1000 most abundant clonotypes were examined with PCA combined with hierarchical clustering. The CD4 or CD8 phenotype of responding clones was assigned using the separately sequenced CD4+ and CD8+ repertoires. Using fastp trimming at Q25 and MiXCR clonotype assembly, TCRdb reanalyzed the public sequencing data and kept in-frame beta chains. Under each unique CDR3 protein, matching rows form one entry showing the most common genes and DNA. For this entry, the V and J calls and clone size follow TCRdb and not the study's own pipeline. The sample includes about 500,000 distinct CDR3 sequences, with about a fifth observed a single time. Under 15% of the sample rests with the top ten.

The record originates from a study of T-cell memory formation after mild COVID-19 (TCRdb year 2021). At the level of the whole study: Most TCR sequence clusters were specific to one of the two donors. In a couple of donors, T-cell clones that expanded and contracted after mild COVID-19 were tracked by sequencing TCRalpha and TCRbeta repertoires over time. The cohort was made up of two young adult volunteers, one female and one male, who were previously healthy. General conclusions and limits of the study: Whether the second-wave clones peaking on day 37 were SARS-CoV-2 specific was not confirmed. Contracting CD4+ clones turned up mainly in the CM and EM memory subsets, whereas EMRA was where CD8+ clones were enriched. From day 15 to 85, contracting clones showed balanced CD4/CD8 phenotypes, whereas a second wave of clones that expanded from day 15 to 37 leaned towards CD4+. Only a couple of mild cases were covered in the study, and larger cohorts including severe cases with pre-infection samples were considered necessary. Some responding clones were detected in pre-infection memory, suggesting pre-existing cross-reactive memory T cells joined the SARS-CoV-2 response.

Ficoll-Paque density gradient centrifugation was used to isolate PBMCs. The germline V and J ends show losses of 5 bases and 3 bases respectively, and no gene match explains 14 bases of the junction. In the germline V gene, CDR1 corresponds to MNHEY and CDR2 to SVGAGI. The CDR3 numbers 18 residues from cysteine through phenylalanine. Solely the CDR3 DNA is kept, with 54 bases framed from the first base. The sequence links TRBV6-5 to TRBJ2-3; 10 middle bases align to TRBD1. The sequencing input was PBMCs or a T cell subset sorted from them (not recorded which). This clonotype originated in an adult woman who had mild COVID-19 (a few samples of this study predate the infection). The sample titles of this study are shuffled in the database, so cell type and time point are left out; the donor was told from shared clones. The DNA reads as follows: TGTGCCAGCAGTGCCGGGACAGGGGCTCTTCTCTTAACAGATACGCAGTATTTT. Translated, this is CASSAGTGALLLTDTQYF.